This entry concerns a single T cell receptor beta chain. The CDR3 totals 17 residues. V lost 1 base, J lost 2 bases, and 8 bases stayed unmatched. Germline CDR1 is PRHDT and CDR2 is FYEKMQ (reference sequence). The PCR had 60 Vbeta and 13 Jbeta primers. TCRdb's table, derived via immunoSEQ multiplex PCR, lists solely in-frame clones and lacks some. The sample yields roughly 100,000 clones, around 80% seen once. The data were taken from a study of cytomegalovirus exposure and HLA in healthy donors. This sequence was found in a man aged 35-49 years in good health and CMV-seropositive. The chain has TRBV13 and TRBJ2-3; TRBD2 agrees at 8 bases. The sample taken for sequencing was PBMCs. Written as DNA, the CDR3 is TGTGCCAGCAGCTTAGAGGGAGCGGGAGCGTTCACAGATACGCAGTATTTT. It encodes CASSLEGAGAFTDTQYF.